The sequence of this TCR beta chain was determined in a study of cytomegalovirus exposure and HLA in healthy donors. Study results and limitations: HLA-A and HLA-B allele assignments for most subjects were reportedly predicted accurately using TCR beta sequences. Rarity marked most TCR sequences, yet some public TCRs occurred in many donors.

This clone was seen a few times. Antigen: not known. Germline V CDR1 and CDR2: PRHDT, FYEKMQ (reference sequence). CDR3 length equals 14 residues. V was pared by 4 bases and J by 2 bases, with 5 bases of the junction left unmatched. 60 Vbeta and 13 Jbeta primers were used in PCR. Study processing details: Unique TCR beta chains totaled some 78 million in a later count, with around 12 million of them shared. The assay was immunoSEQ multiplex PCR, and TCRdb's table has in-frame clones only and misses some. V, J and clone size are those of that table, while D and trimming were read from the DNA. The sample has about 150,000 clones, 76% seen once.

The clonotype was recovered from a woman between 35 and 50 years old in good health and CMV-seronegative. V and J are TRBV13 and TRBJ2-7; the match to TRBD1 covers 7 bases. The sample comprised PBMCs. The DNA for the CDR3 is TGTGCCAGCAGCTCCCGACAGGGAGCCTACGAGCAGTACTTC. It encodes CASSSRQGAYEQYF.